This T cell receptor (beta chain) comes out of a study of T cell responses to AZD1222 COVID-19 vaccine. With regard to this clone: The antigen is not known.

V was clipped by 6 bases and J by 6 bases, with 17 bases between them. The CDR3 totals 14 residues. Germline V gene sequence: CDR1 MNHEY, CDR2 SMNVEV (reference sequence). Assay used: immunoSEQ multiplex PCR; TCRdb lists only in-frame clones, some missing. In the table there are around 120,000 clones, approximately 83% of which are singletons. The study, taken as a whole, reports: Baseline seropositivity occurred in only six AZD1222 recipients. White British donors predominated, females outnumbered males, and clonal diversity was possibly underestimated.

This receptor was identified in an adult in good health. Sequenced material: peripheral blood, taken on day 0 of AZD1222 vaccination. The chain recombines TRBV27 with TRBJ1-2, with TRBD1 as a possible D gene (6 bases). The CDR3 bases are TGTGCCAGCAGGGGAACAGGGATAACAGATGGCTACACCTTC. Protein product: CASRGTGITDGYTF.